This record concerns one T cell receptor (beta chain) sequence. This specimen belongs to a study of blood T cell repertoires in COVID-19. Across the study: COVID-19 samples from acute and convalescent phases originated in the United States, Italy and Spain. Sources were T cells, B-cell-depleted T cells, or PBMCs; the material itself was cDNA or gDNA.

The CDR3 contains 14 residues. J gave up 5 bases and V 0 bases, and 4 bases lay outside the gene matches. The germline gives CDR1 SEHNR, CDR2 FQNEAQ (reference sequence). In the original analysis: Reference gene primer amplification yielded estimated nucleated cell counts. Some clones are missing from TCRdb's copy, which holds only in-frame ones; the method was immunoSEQ multiplex PCR. From that table come the V and J calls and clone size; the DNA was used to work out D and trimming. The table includes under 85,000 clones, approximately 78% detected once. This chain joins TRBV7-9 and TRBJ2-7, with TRBD2 identical over 7 bases. The sequencing input was peripheral blood. This sequence was found in a human donor in a cohort sampled during active COVID-19. The CDR3 bases are TGTGCCAGCAGCTTAGCGGGGGGGAGGAACGAGCAGTACTTC. Translating it yields CASSLAGGRNEQYF.